Below, one TCR beta chain is given with its context. Assay: immunoSEQ multiplex PCR; the TCRdb copy retains only in-frame clones and omits some. The sample gives 96,000 or so clones, about nine tenths of which show up once; 1.6% is in the top ten. The sample comes from a study of T cell responses to AZD1222 COVID-19 vaccine. The source material was peripheral blood, sampled on day 0 of AZD1222 vaccination. This sequence was found in an adult in good health.

The CDR3 spells CASSDSREAFF. CDR3 nucleotide sequence: TGTGCCAGCAGCGACAGTCGTGAAGCTTTCTTT. The rearrangement links TRBV27 to TRBJ1-1, with a tentative D call TRBD1 (5 bases). The CDR3 extends over 11 amino acids. CDR1 and CDR2 (germline): MNHEY, SMNVEV (reference sequence). Trimming took off 6 bases at V and 7 bases at J, with 9 bases between the two ends.